This TCR beta chain emerged from a study of blood T cell repertoires in COVID-19. Study in general: Nucleic acid was either cDNA or gDNA, and it came from T cells, B-cell-depleted T cells, or PBMCs.

The CDR3 covers 14 residues. After removal of 4 bases from V and 4 bases from J, the junction contained 5 bases not matched to a gene. Germline V CDR1 and CDR2: KGHSH, LQKENI. This clone rates as large. In the original workflow: The assay estimated nucleated cells by amplifying reference gene primers. Measured with immunoSEQ multiplex PCR; TCRdb has only the in-frame clones, and not every one. V, J and clone size reflect that table, while D and trimming were determined from the DNA. Seen here are around 99,000 clones, 80% observed once, and the top ten hold more than 4%. This TCR derives from a man aged 70 or older with acute or convalescent COVID-19. The V call is TRBV18, the J call TRBJ1-1; TRBD1 matches at 8 bases. The specimen was peripheral blood. CDR3 in amino acids: CASSLTGGGTEAFF. CDR3 in DNA: TGTGCCAGCTCACTAACAGGGGGGGGCACTGAAGCTTTCTTT.